These 32 T cell receptor beta chains were all obtained from the same sample, sequenced in a study of Ad26.COV2.S vaccination and SARS-CoV-2 variants (dated by TCRdb to 2020 to 2023). Library generation was performed with the immunoSEQ multiplex PCR assay. This immuneACCESS table, as held by TCRdb, lists in-frame sequences with V and J called but not all clones. Of the missing ones, under half trace to an unresolved V gene in checked studies; the others have no known cause. Present in this sample are a few hundred thousand clones, roughly 88% of which were seen just once. The ten biggest clones cover approximately 4.3% of the sample. Interpreted using the paper, the treatment or condition label stands for: over 15 received Ad26.COV2.S at low or high dose, single or two shots; five or six received placebo; per-sample allocation not given. For vaccine and placebo recipients, the sequenced repertoires came from samples collected on day 63 after the first injection.

Sequencing was performed on peripheral blood, taken in a trial of Ad26.COV2.S vaccine versus placebo. The source of these receptors is a person between 18 and 65 years old who received the Ad26.COV2.S COVID-19 vaccine or a placebo.

This clone was seen once. The gene calls are TRBV28 and TRBJ2-7; D remains unclear. Trimming took off 1 base at V and 3 bases at J, with 4 bases between the two ends. The germline V gene has CDR1 MDHEN and CDR2 SYDVKM. This CDR3 region has 12 residues. CDR3 in amino acids: CASSLSNYEQYF. The CDR3 DNA reads as TGTGCCAGCAGTTTATCCAACTACGAGCAGTACTTC. The full variable domain, in which reference TRBV28 and TRBJ2-7 provide the parts outside the CDR3, is DVKVTQSSRYLVKRTGEKVFLECVQDMDHENMFWYRQDPGLGLRLIYFSYDVKMKEKGDIPEGYSVSREKKERFSLILESASTNQTSMYLCASSLSNYEQYFGPGTRLTVT.

The CDR3 spells CASSQYLAYEQYF. CDR3 sequence (DNA): TGCGCCAGCAGCCAGTACCTAGCCTACGAGCAGTACTTC. The chain combines TRBV4-3 with TRBJ2-7, with D unclear. Trimming took 3 bases from V and 2 from J, leaving 8 bases between them. The CDR3 consists of 13 residues. CDR1 and CDR2 from the germline V gene are LGHNA and YSLEER.

This sequence joins TRBV7-9 and TRBJ1-1; TRBD1 matches 12 bases. The V and J ends lost 4 bases and 5 bases, in that order; junction bases with no gene match: 5. The CDR3 has 15 amino acids. Germline V gene lookup returns CDR1 SEHNR and CDR2 FQNEAQ (reference sequence). As DNA, the CDR3 is TGTGCCAGCAGCTCCTGGGACAGGGGGCATACTGAAGCTTTCTTT. It yields the protein CASSSWDRGHTEAFF.

The chain has TRBV5-1 and TRBJ2-7, with D possibly matching TRBD1 (5 bases). Germline lookup yields CDR1 SGHRS and CDR2 YFSETQ. V shed 4 bases and J shed 4 bases, with 15 bases lying between them. The CDR3 runs to 14 residues. The DNA for the CDR3 is TGCGCCAGCAGCCCCCCCTCGACAGAGTACGAGCAGTACTTC. Translated: CASSPPSTEYEQYF.

Details on this clone: Given a much more abundant clone one base away, this may be a read error. CDR3 bases: TGTGCCAGCAGCGGCTCCTACGAGCAGTACTTC. As protein: CASSGSYEQYF. V is TRBV28 and J is TRBJ2-7; no clear D gene. CDR1 and CDR2 from the germline V gene are MDHEN and SYDVKM. With 6 bases removed from V and 0 bases from J, the gap between germline ends came to 3 bases. This CDR3 spans 11 amino acids.

The chain uses TRBV27 and TRBJ2-2; D unclear. CDR1 is MNHEY, CDR2 SMNVEV, per germline (reference sequence). The CDR3 sequence is 15 residues long. Deletions cut 5 bases from V and 5 bases from J, with 15 bases between. The CDR3 region has the DNA TGTGCCAGCAGTCCCCAGACCGGGTGGACCGGGGAGCTGTTTTTT. Translating gives CASSPQTGWTGELFF.

This clone was seen more than once but under ten times. The rearrangement joins TRBV18 to TRBJ1-1; D ambiguous. Deletions cut 2 bases from V and 1 base from J, with 5 bases between. The CDR3 is 13 amino acids. Germline V CDR1 and CDR2: KGHSH, LQKENI. As DNA, the CDR3 is TGTGCCAGCTCACCATCTCCGAACACTGAAGCTTTCTTT. This encodes CASSPSPNTEAFF. Drawing the rest from reference TRBV18 and TRBJ1-1, the complete variable domain is NAGVMQNPRHLVRRRGQEARLRCSPMKGHSHVYWYRQLPEEGLKFMVYLQKENIIDESGMPKERFSAEFPKEGPSILRIQQVVRGDSAAYFCASSPSPNTEAFFGQGTRLTVV.

The chain links TRBV6-5 to TRBJ1-6; D remains unclear. The germline gives CDR1 MNHEY, CDR2 SVGAGI. The CDR3 spans 15 residues. V shed 10 bases and J shed 1 base, with 14 bases lying between them. CDR3 loop: CANEPLGSYNSPLHF. CDR3 sequence (DNA): TGTGCCAACGAACCCCTTGGGTCCTATAATTCACCCCTCCACTTT.

This sequence joins TRBV19 and TRBJ2-7; TRBD1 agrees at 11 bases. From germline, CDR1 is LNHDA and CDR2 SQIVND (reference sequence). V gave up 8 bases and J gave up 5 bases; unmatched junction bases: 11. The CDR3 consists of 15 residues. The CDR3 DNA follows: TGTGCCAGTCGGGACAGGGGGATTTTAGTCGACGAGCAGTACTTC. Protein sequence: CASRDRGILVDEQYF.

A remark on this clone: Distinct nucleotide sequences in the sample also encode this CDR3. The chain joins TRBV28 to TRBJ1-2; maybe TRBD1 (5 bases). V was pared by 2 bases and J by 2 bases, with 6 bases between. Germline V gives CDR1 MDHEN, CDR2 SYDVKM. The CDR3 sequence is 13 residues long. DNA of the CDR3: TGTGCCAGCAGTTTACAGGGAAACTATGGCTACACCTTC. Translating gives CASSLQGNYGYTF.

This clone has a single count. The chain carries TRBV7-2 and TRBJ1-1, with a possible D match to TRBD1 (6 bases). V was clipped by 5 bases and J by 3 bases, with 16 bases between them. The CDR3 extends over 15 amino acids. Germline CDR1 SGHTA, CDR2 FQGNSA. The CDR3 sequence: CASSVDRGAYTEAFF. The DNA of the CDR3 is TGTGCCAGCAGCGTAGATAGGGGGGCTTACACTGAAGCTTTCTTT.

This chain links TRBV29-1 with TRBJ2-7; 7 bases fit TRBD2. CDR1 and CDR2 from the germline V gene are SQVTM and ANQGSEA. The CDR3 length is 16 residues. CDR3 loop: CRQQVAGEPPAYEQYF. For the CDR3, the DNA is TGCAGGCAACAGGTAGCGGGTGAACCCCCTGCCTACGAGCAGTACTTC.

This clone was seen once. The chain uses TRBV10-3 and TRBJ2-1; TRBD2 matches 8 bases. Trimming removed 8 bases from V and 8 bases from J; junction bases left unmatched: 5. There are 12 residues in the CDR3. Per the germline V gene, CDR1 is ENHRY and CDR2 is SYGVKD. CDR3 region: CAIRGGRDEQFF. CDR3 nucleotide sequence: TGTGCCATCCGGGGGGGCCGCGATGAGCAGTTCTTC.

A note on this clone: Within the sample, other DNA sequences also encode this same CDR3. CDR3 sequence reads: CASSLDGNEQYF. In DNA form, the CDR3 reads TGCGCCAGCAGCTTAGACGGGAACGAGCAGTACTTC. The chain joins TRBV5-1 to TRBJ2-7; D may be TRBD2 (5 bases). V shed 2 bases and J shed 5 bases, with 8 bases lying between them. Per germline, CDR1 SGHRS and CDR2 YFSETQ. This CDR3 is 12 amino acids long.

The chain carries TRBV7-9 and TRBJ2-1, with TRBD2 as a possible D gene (6 bases). The V and J ends lost 5 bases and 5 bases respectively, with 16 bases between them. The CDR3 runs to 15 residues. In germline, CDR1 is SEHNR, CDR2 FQNEAQ (reference sequence). Written as DNA, the CDR3 is TGTGCCAGCAGCCCACGGGGGTCCGTTAACAATGAGCAGTTCTTC. This translates into CASSPRGSVNNEQFF.

The chain recombines TRBV7-6 with TRBJ2-1; D gene ambiguous. Per the germline V gene, CDR1 is SGHVS and CDR2 is FNYEAQ. This CDR3 is built from 14 residues. Trimming cost V 1 base and J 2 bases, with 6 bases left between them. The CDR3 sequence: CASSLEVTYNEQFF. The CDR3 coding sequence is TGTGCCAGCAGCTTAGAGGTCACCTACAATGAGCAGTTCTTC.

V gene TRBV11-2 combines with J gene TRBJ1-6, with 8 bases lining up with TRBD1. The CDR3 extends over 15 amino acids. V lost 1 base and J lost 8; bases outside the gene matches: 4. In germline, CDR1 is SGHAT, CDR2 FQNNGV. CDR3 nucleotides: TGTGCCAGCAGCTTAGGAGTACAGGGGGATTCACCCCTCCACTTT. Its translation: CASSLGVQGDSPLHF.

The rearrangement joins TRBV2 to TRBJ2-3; 7 bases map to TRBD2. The CDR3 totals 13 residues. Germline values: CDR1 SNHLY, CDR2 FYNNEI. V gave up 4 bases and J gave up 9 bases; unmatched junction bases: 7. DNA of the CDR3: TGTGCCAGCAGTGTCTCCCCGGGGGGAACGCAGTATTTT. Residues: CASSVSPGGTQYF.

The gene calls are TRBV28 and TRBJ2-3; D gene ambiguous. Germline CDR1 is MDHEN and CDR2 is SYDVKM. The CDR3 runs 13 residues. With 2 bases removed from V and 0 bases from J, the gap between germline ends came to 3 bases. CDR3 sequence: CASSLGSTDTQYF. The CDR3 bases are TGTGCCAGCAGTTTAGGGAGCACAGATACGCAGTATTTT.

The rearrangement uses TRBV9 and TRBJ2-1, with a tentative D call TRBD2 (6 bases). Germline CDR1 reads SGDLS; CDR2 reads YYNGEE. V was cut by 3 bases and J by 8 bases, with 15 bases left in between. The CDR3 sequence is 14 residues long. CDR3 protein: CASSGETSIDEQFF. The CDR3, as DNA: TGTGCCAGCAGCGGGGAGACTAGTATCGATGAGCAGTTCTTC.

The chain recombines TRBV25-1 with TRBJ1-3; maybe TRBD1 (6 bases). With 1 base removed from V and 0 bases from J, the gap between germline ends came to 13 bases. The germline V gene encodes CDR1 MGHDK and CDR2 SYGVNS. This CDR3 contains 17 residues. The CDR3, as DNA: TGTGCCAGCAGTGAATTAAGTCTAGGGGGCTCTGGAAACACCATATATTTT. Its translation is CASSELSLGGSGNTIYF. Together with reference TRBV25-1 and TRBJ1-3, the CDR3 gives the full variable domain: EADIYQTPRYLVIGTGKKITLECSQTMGHDKMYWYQQDPGMELHLIHYSYGVNSTEKGDLSSESTVSRIRTEHFPLTLESARPSHTSQYLCASSELSLGGSGNTIYFGEGSWLTVV.

This chain joins TRBV30 and TRBJ1-2; tentatively, D is TRBD1 (6 bases). Germline-derived CDR1 and CDR2 are GTSNPN and SVGIG (reference sequence). Deletions cut 3 bases from V and 4 bases from J, with 18 bases between. CDR3 length: 15 residues. The CDR3 nucleotides read TGTGCCTGGAGGACCGGGGGGGCTGGAGTCTATGGCTACACCTTC. Its protein product is CAWRTGGAGVYGYTF.

The chain employs TRBV11-3 and TRBJ1-6; D not resolved. CDR3 length equals 14 residues. The V and J ends lost 5 bases and 5 bases respectively, with 10 bases between them. Germline assignment: CDR1 SGHNT and CDR2 YENEEA. The CDR3 nucleotides read TGTGCCAGCAGCCTCGGCGGGAATAATTCACCCCTCCACTTT. Translation gives CASSLGGNNSPLHF.

The chain is built from TRBV19 and TRBJ1-2; D gene uncertain. Per the germline V gene, CDR1 is LNHDA and CDR2 is SQIVND (reference sequence). The CDR3 loop spans 18 amino acids. V was pared by 1 base and J by 2 bases, with 20 bases between. This CDR3 is CASSIGGSPSRDNYGYTF. The CDR3 DNA follows: TGTGCCAGTAGTATAGGTGGGAGCCCGTCTAGAGACAACTATGGCTACACCTTC.

The chain employs TRBV5-8 and TRBJ2-3; D ambiguous. Trimming stripped 0 bases from V and 3 bases from J, with 11 bases between. The CDR3 is made up of 15 amino acids. Germline assignment: CDR1 SGHTS and CDR2 YDEGEE. The CDR3 here is CASSLVRVGTDTQYF. The CDR3 bases are TGTGCCAGCAGCTTGGTTAGGGTGGGTACAGATACGCAGTATTTT.

The genes are TRBV5-4 and TRBJ1-2; D is possibly TRBD1 (5 bases). Between the trimmed V and J ends, which lost 0 bases and 4 bases, there was a span of 13 bases. CDR1 and CDR2 (germline): SGHNT, YYREEE (reference sequence). This CDR3 has 15 amino acids. CDR3 region: CASSLGTGPSYGYTF. The CDR3, as DNA: TGTGCCAGCAGCTTGGGGACGGGGCCGTCCTATGGCTACACCTTC.

The chain recombines TRBV28 with TRBJ1-5; 7 bases fit TRBD1. V lost 3 bases to trimming and J lost 6 bases; unmatched junction nucleotides: 8. Per germline, CDR1 MDHEN and CDR2 SYDVKM. This CDR3 comprises 15 residues. The CDR3 spells CASSFQQGVGQPQHF. In DNA form, the CDR3 reads TGTGCCAGCAGTTTTCAGCAGGGGGTAGGTCAGCCCCAGCATTTT.

The chain is built from TRBV14 and TRBJ2-7; D might be TRBD1 (6 bases). In germline, CDR1 is SGHDN, CDR2 FVKESK. CDR3 length: 13 amino acids. V was pared by 5 bases and J by 0 bases, with 8 bases between. The CDR3 loop is CASSGDTSYEQYF. The DNA of the CDR3 is TGTGCCAGCAGCGGGGACACCTCCTACGAGCAGTACTTC.

J is TRBJ2-3 and V is TRBV27; 8 nucleotides align to TRBD1. Germline CDR1 MNHEY, CDR2 SMNVEV (reference sequence). CDR3 length: 15 amino acids. Trimming cost V 0 bases and J 1 base; bases outside gene matches: 0. CDR3 residues: CASSLSQGGTDTQYF. DNA for the CDR3: TGTGCCAGCAGTTTATCACAGGGGGGCACAGATACGCAGTATTTT.

This clone was recorded only once. Compared with germline, one end of the junction differs, possibly owing to a read error. The V call is TRBV7-7, the J call TRBJ2-2, with D tentatively TRBD2 (6 bases). The germline V gene encodes CDR1 SSHAT and CDR2 FNYEAQ (reference sequence). This CDR3 has 15 amino acids. This chain's CDR3 is CASSPGTANTGELFF. The CDR3, as DNA: TGTGCTAGCAGCCCCGGGACTGCGAACACCGGGGAGCTGTTTTTT.

This chain links TRBV7-6 with TRBJ2-3, with TRBD2 matching over 15 bases. CDR1 and CDR2 from the germline V gene are SGHVS and FNYEAQ. The CDR3 consists of 19 residues. Trimming at V came to 2 bases and at J to 0 bases, leaving 6 bases not matched to a gene. CDR3 protein: CASSLRGLAGGPSTDTQYF. The CDR3 nucleotides read TGTGCCAGCAGCTTAAGAGGACTAGCGGGAGGGCCGAGCACAGATACGCAGTATTTT.

The chain has TRBV28 and TRBJ1-5; maybe TRBD1 (5 bases). The CDR3 runs 13 residues. Trimming took 7 bases from V and 5 from J, leaving 12 bases between them. Germline V lookup: CDR1 MDHEN, CDR2 SYDVKM. CDR3 DNA: TGTGCCAGCACTCCAGGGTATGATCAGCCCCAGCATTTT. Its translation: CASTPGYDQPQHF.